The clone carrying this T cell receptor (beta chain) was counted between two and nine times. Its antigen is as yet unknown. Germline CDR1 and CDR2: SNHLY and FYNNEI. The CDR3 has 14 residues. The germline V and J ends were trimmed by 3 bases and 7 bases, with 13 bases remaining between them. With a J-beta primer mix and a sample-barcoded 5' primer, a second PCR ran 7 to 11 cycles. TCRdb processed the 5' RACE reads anew with MiXCR; each CDR3 protein has one entry. Here the sample spans approximately 670,000 distinct CDR3 sequences, roughly 41% being singletons. This entry belongs to a study of blood T cells in healthy people across ages. Overall study results and limits: Donor CMV infection status was unknown, possibly confounding age-related changes in expanded clonotypes. Naive T cell percentage by flow cytometry tracked strongly with beta diversity. Whereas aged donors had fewer naive CD4+ cells, long-lived donors had more of them and higher diversity.

Total RNA extracted from each sample amounted to at least 5.5 micrograms. The V gene is TRBV2, the J gene TRBJ2-1, with D possibly TRBD2 on 6 matching bases. The sequence was collected from a man aged 80 or over in good health. The source material was blood. Written as DNA, the CDR3 is TGTGCCAGCAGTGATGTTGGGACTCAGAATGAGCAGTTCTTC. Translated: CASSDVGTQNEQFF.